These T cell receptor beta chains were read from a single sample in a study of OX40 agonist ivuxolimab in advanced cancers. Profiled with immunoSEQ multiplex PCR; TCRdb holds only in-frame clones, not every one. The sample lists around 70,000 clones; 82% were seen once. The specimen was CD4+ or CD8+ T cells sorted from blood, collected in a trial of the OX40 agonist ivuxolimab. Every receptor here comes from an adult with an advanced solid tumor such as melanoma, head and neck, liver or kidney cancer. The CDR3 runs from the conserved cysteine through the conserved F or W. D genes are given only for firm matches. Clone size is not always given. Where it is, it says once, few, many or a class for expanded clones.

d_call	j_call	v_call	clone_size	cdr3_nt	cdr3_aa
.	TRBJ2-6	TRBV5-1	once	TGCGCCAGCAGCCGCGTTGGAGGGGGGGCCAACGTCCTGACTTTC	CASSRVGGGANVLTF
.	TRBJ2-7	TRBV12-1	.	TGTGCCAGCAGCCCCGGGGACAGGAGAAACTACGAGCAGTACTTC	CASSPGDRRNYEQYF
.	TRBJ1-4	TRBV7-6	.	TGTGCCAGCAGCCTACAGGGACAAGGGAAACTGTTTTTT	CASSLQGQGKLFF
.	TRBJ2-3	TRBV27	.	TGTGCCAGCAGTTTATTTTATTCGGTTAGCACAGATACGCAGTATTTT	CASSLFYSVSTDTQYF
.	TRBJ1-2	TRBV5-1	.	TGCGCCAGCAGACCTGATGGGGCAGATGGCTACACCTTC	CASRPDGADGYTF
.	TRBJ2-2	TRBV6-5	.	TGTGCCAGCAGTTCTGCGGGAACCTTCACCGGGGAGCTGTTTTTT	CASSSAGTFTGELFF
.	TRBJ2-1	TRBV5-1	.	TGCGCCAGCAGCTCAATCTCCAGGGATAGGAATGAGCAGTTCTTC	CASSSISRDRNEQFF
TRBD1	TRBJ1-1	TRBV19	.	TGTGCCAGTAGTATCTTCGAGACAGGGTCTGAAGCTTTCTTT	CASSIFETGSEAFF
TRBD1	TRBJ1-1	TRBV18	.	TGTGCCAGCTCACCGAGACAGGGTGCCCCTGAAGCTTTCTTT	CASSPRQGAPEAFF
.	TRBJ2-7	TRBV6-6	.	TGTGCCAGCAGTTACCAACGGGACTACGAGCAGTACTTC	CASSYQRDYEQYF
TRBD2	TRBJ2-5	TRBV2	once	TGTGCCAGCAGGACACGCGGGGGGCGGAAAGGAGAGACCCAGTACTTC	CASRTRGGRKGETQYF
TRBD1	TRBJ1-2	TRBV18	once	TGTGCCAGCTCACCAGTTTTCCCCGGACAGGGATTACAAATAAACTATGGCTACACCTTC	CASSPVFPGQGLQINYGYTF
TRBD1	TRBJ2-2	TRBV5-1	.	TGCGCCAGCAGGGGACAGGGAACCGGGGAGCTGTTTTTT	CASRGQGTGELFF
.	TRBJ1-2	TRBV6-9	.	TGTGCCAGCAGTCCCACCAGGGATGGCTACACCTTC	CASSPTRDGYTF
.	TRBJ2-3	TRBV7-3	.	TGTGCCAGCAGCCGGGACAGCACAGATACGCAGTATTTT	CASSRDSTDTQYF
TRBD2	TRBJ2-1	TRBV5-1	.	TGCGCCAGCAGCTTAGGGGGAGGAAGCGGGACTAGGAATGAGCAGTTCTTC	CASSLGGGSGTRNEQFF
TRBD1	TRBJ2-7	TRBV5-1	once	TGCGCCAGCAGCTTGGGGGACAGGGGTATCAACGAGCAGTACTTC	CASSLGDRGINEQYF
.	TRBJ1-1	TRBV11-3	.	TGTGCCAGCAGCCCATCCAGGGGAAGTAGTGAAGCTTTCTTT	CASSPSRGSSEAFF
TRBD1	TRBJ2-1	TRBV4-3	.	TGCGCCAGCAGCCAATGGGACAGGGGCAATGAGCAGTTCTTC	CASSQWDRGNEQFF
.	TRBJ2-3	TRBV28	.	TGTGCCAGCAGTTTATACCGCGGGGCCAGCACAGATACGCAGTATTTT	CASSLYRGASTDTQYF
.	TRBJ1-4	TRBV5-6	.	TGTGCCAGCAGCCGGGGCTCGGACCGTGAAAAACTGTTTTTT	CASSRGSDREKLFF
.	TRBJ1-4	TRBV28	.	TGTGCCAGCAGTTCCAGGGGAATCGGAAATGAAAAACTGTTTTTT	CASSSRGIGNEKLFF
TRBD2	TRBJ2-4	TRBV2	.	TGTGCCAGCAGAGGGGGACTAGCGGGAGCCAAAAACATTCAGTACTTC	CASRGGLAGAKNIQYF
.	TRBJ1-6	TRBV5-5	.	TGTGCCACCTCGAGCTCCTATAATTCACCCCTCCACTTT	CATSSSYNSPLHF
.	TRBJ1-1	TRBV27	.	TGTGCCAGCAGTTTTCGCCCCCCAGGGGTCACAACTGAAGCTTTCTTT	CASSFRPPGVTTEAFF
TRBD1	TRBJ2-3	TRBV7-9	.	TGTGCCAGCAGCTCGGGACAGTTTAGCACAGATACGCAGTATTTT	CASSSGQFSTDTQYF